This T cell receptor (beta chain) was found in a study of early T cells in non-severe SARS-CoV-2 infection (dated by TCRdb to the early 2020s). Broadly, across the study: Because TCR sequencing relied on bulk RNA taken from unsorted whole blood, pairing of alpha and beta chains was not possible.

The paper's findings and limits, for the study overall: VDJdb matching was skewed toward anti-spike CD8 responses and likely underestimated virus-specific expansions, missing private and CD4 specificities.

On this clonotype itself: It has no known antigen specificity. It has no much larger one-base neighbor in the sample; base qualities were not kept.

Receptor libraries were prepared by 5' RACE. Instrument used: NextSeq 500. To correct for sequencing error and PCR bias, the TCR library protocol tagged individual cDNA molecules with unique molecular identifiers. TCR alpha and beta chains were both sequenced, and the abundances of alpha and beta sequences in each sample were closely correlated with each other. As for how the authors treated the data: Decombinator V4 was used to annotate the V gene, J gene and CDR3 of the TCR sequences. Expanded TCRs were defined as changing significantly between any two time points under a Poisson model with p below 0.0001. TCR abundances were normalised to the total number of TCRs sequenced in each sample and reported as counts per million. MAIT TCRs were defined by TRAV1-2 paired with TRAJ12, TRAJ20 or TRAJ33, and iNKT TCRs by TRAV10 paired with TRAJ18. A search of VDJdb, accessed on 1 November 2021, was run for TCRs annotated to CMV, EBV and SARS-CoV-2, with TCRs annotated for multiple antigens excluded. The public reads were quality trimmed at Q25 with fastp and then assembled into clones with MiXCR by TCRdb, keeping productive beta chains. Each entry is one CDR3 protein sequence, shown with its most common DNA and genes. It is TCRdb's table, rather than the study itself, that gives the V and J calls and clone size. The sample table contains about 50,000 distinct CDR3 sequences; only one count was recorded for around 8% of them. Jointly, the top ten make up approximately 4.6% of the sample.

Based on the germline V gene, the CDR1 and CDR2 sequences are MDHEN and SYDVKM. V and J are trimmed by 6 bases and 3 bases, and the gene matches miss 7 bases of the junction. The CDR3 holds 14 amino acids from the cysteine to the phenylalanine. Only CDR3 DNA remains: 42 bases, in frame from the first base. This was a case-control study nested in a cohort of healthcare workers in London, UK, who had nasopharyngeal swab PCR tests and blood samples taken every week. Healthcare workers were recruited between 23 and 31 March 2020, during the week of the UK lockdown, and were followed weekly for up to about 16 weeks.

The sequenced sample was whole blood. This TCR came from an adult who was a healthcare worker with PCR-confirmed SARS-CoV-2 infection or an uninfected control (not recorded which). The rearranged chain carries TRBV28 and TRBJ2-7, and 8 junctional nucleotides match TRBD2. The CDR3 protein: CASRRTGTSYEQYF. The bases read TGTGCCAGCAGACGAACCGGGACTAGCTACGAGCAGTACTTC. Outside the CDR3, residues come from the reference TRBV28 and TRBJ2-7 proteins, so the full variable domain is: DVKVTQSSRYLVKRTGEKVFLECVQDMDHENMFWYRQDPGLGLRLIYFSYDVKMKEKGDIPEGYSVSREKKERFSLILESASTNQTSMYLCASRRTGTSYEQYFGPGTRLTVT.